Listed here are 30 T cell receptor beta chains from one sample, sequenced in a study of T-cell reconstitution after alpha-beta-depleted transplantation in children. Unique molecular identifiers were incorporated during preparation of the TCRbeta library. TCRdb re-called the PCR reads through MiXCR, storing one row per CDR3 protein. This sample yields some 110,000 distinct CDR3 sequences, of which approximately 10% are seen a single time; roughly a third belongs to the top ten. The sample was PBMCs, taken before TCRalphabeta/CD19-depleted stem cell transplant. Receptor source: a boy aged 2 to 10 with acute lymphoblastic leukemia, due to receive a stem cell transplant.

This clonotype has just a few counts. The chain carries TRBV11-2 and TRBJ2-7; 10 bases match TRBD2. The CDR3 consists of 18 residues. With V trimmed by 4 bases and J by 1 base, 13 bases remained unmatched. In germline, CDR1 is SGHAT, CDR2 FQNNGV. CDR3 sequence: CASSSRGRVAGGSYEQYF. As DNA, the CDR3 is TGTGCCAGCAGCTCTAGAGGGAGGGTAGCGGGAGGTTCCTACGAGCAGTACTTC.

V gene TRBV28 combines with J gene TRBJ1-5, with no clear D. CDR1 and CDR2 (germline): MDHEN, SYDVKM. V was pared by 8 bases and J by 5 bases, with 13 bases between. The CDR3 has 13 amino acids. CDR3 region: CASVTHGHQPQHF. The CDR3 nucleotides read TGTGCCAGCGTGACCCATGGCCATCAGCCCCAGCATTTT.

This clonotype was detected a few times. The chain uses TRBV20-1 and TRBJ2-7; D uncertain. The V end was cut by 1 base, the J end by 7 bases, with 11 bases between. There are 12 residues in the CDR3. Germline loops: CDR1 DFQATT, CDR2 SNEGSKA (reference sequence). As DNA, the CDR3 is TGCAGTGCTAGAGGTCCCAGCGTAGAGCAGTACTTC. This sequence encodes CSARGPSVEQYF.

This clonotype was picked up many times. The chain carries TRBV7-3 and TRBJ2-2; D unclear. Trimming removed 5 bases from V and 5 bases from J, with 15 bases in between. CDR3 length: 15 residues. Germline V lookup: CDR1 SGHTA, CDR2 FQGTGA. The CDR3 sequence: CASSPHIEPTGELFF. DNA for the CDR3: TGTGCCAGCAGCCCCCACATAGAACCTACCGGGGAGCTGTTTTTT.

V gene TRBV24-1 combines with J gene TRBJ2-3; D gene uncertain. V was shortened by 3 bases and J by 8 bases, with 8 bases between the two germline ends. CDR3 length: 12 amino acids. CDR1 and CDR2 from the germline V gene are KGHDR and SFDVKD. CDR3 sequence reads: CATSDNGGTQYF. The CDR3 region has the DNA TGTGCCACCAGTGATAACGGTGGTACGCAGTATTTT.

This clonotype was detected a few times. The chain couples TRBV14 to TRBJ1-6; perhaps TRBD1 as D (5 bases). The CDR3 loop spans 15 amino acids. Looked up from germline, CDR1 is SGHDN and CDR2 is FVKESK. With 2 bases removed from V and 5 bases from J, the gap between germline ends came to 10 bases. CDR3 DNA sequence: TGTGCCAGCAGCCAATCCGACAGCCATAATTCACCCCTCCACTTT. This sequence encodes CASSQSDSHNSPLHF.

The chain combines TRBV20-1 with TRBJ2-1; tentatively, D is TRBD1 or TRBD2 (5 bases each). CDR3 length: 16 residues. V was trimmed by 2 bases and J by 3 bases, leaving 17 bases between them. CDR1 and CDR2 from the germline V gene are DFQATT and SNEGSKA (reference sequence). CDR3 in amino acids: CSARLPGTRFYNEQFF. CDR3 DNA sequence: TGCAGTGCTAGACTTCCCGGGACCCGTTTCTACAATGAGCAGTTCTTC.

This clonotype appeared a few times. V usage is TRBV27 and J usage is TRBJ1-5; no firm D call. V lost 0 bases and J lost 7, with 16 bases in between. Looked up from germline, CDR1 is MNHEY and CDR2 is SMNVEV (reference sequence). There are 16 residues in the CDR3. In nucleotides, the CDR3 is TGTGCCAGCAGTTTATCGGCCTGGAGAGGGCTGCAGCCCCAGCATTTT. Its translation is CASSLSAWRGLQPQHF.

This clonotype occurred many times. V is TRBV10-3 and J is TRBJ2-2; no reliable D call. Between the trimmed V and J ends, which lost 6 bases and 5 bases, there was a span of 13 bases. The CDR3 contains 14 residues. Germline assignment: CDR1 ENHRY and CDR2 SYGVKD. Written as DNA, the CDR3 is TGTGCCATCAGCCCGGCCCCACCAACCGGGGAGCTGTTTTTT. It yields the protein CAISPAPPTGELFF.

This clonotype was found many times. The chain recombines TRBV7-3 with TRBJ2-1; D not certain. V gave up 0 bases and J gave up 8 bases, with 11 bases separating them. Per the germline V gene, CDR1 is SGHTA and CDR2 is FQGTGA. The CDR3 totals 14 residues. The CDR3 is CASSLTFPSHEQFF. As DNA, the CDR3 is TGTGCCAGCAGCTTAACGTTCCCTTCCCATGAGCAGTTCTTC.

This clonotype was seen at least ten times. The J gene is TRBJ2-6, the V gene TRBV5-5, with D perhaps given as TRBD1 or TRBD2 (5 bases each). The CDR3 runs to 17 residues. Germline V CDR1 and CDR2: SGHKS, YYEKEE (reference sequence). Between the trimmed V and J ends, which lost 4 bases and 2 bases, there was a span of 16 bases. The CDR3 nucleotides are TGTGCCAGCAGCCCGGCTGGGGGTCGACCTGGGGCCAACGTCCTGACTTTC. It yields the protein CASSPAGGRPGANVLTF.

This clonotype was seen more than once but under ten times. The CDR3 here is CASSLGRGSYNEQFF. In DNA form, the CDR3 reads TGTGCCAGCAGTTTAGGGCGGGGCTCCTACAATGAGCAGTTCTTC. The chain recombines TRBV2 with TRBJ2-1; tentatively, D is TRBD2 (6 bases). Germline CDR1 and CDR2: SNHLY and FYNNEI. The CDR3 covers 15 residues. The V end lost 5 bases, the J end lost 0 bases, and 11 bases lay between the germline ends.

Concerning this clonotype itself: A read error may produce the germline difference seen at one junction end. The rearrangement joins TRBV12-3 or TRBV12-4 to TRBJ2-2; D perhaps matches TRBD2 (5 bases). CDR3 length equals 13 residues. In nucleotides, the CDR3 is TGTGCCTTTCAGGTCTTTAGCACCGGGGAGATGTTTTTT. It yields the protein CAFQVFSTGEMFF.

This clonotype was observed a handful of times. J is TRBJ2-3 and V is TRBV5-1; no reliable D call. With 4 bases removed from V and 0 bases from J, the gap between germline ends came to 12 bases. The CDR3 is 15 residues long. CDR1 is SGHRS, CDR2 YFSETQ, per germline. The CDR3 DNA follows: TGCGCCAGCAGCCAAAAGAGGTTTAGCACAGATACGCAGTATTTT. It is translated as CASSQKRFSTDTQYF.

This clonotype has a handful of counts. The CDR3 nucleotides are TGTGCCAGCAGCCACCGGTACGAGGGGCTCTACAATGAGCAGTTCTTC. It specifies CASSHRYEGLYNEQFF. The chain couples TRBV5-8 to TRBJ2-1; D assignment may be TRBD1 or TRBD2 (5 bases each). V was shortened by 4 bases and J by 3 bases, with 17 bases between the two germline ends. The V gene's germline CDR1 is SGHTS and CDR2 YDEGEE. The CDR3 is made up of 16 amino acids.

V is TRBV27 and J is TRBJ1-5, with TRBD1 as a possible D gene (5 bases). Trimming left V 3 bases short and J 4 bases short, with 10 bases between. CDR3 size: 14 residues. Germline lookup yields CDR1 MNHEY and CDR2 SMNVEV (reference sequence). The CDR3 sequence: CASSLQGGNQPQHF. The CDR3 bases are TGTGCCAGCAGTTTGCAGGGTGGGAATCAGCCCCAGCATTTT.

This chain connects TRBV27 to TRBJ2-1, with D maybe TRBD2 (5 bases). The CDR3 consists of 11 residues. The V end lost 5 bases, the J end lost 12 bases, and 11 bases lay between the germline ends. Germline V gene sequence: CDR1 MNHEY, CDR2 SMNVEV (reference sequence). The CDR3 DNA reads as TGTGCCAGCAGTCTCGGGAACATGCAGTTCTTC. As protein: CASSLGNMQFF.

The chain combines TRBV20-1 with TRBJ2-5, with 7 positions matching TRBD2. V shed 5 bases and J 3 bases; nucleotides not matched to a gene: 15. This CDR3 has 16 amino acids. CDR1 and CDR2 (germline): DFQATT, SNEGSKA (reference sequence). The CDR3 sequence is CSALLARTIREETQYF. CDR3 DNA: TGCAGTGCTCTACTAGCGAGAACAATTCGGGAAGAGACCCAGTACTTC.

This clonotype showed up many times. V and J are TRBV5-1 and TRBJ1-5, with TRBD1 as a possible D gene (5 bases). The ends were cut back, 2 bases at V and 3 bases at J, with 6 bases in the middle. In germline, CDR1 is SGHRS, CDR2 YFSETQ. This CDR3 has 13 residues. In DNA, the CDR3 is TGCGCCAGCAGCTTACAGGCCAATCAGCCCCAGCATTTT. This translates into CASSLQANQPQHF.

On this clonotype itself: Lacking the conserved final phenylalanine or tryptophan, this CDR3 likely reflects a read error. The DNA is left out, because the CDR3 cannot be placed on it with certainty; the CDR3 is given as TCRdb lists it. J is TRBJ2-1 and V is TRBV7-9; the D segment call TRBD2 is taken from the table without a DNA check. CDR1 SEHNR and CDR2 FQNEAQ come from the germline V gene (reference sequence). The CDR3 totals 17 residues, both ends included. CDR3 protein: CASSSTTRASGSIGEQL.

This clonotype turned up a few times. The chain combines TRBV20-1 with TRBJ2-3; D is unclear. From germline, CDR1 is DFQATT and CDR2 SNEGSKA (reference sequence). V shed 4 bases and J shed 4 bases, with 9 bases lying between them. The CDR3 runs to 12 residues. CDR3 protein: CSAISGSDTQYF. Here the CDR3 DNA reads TGCAGTGCTATTTCCGGTTCAGATACGCAGTATTTT.

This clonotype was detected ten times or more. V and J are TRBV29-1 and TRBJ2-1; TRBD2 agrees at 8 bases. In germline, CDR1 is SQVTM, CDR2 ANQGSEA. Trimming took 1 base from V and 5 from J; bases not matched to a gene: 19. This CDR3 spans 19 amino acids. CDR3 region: CSVEVYAGGRTNRDNEQFF. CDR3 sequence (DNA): TGCAGCGTTGAAGTTTATGCAGGCGGGAGGACAAATCGGGACAATGAGCAGTTCTTC.

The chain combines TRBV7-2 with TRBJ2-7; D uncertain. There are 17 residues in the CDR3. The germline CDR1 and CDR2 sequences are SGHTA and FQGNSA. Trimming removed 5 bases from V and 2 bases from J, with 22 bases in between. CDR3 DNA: TGTGCCAGCAGCCCTCGGCTAGTGGGCACCCTCACCTACGAGCAGTACTTC. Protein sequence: CASSPRLVGTLTYEQYF.

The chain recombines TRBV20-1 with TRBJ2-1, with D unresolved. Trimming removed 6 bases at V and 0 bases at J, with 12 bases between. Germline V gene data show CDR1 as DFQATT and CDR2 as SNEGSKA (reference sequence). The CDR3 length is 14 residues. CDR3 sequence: CSARHGFSYNEQFF. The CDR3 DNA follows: TGCAGTGCCAGGCATGGGTTCTCCTACAATGAGCAGTTCTTC.

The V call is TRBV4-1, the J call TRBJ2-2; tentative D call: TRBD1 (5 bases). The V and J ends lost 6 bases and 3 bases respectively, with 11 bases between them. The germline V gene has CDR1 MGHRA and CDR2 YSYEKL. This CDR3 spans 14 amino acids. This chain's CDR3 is CASRLGRDTGELFF. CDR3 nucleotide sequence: TGCGCCAGCAGGTTGGGCAGGGACACCGGGGAGCTGTTTTTT.

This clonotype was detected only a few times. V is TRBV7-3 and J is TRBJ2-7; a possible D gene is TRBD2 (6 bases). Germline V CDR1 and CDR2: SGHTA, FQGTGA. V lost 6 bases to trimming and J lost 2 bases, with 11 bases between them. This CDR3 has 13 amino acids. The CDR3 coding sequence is TGTGCCAGCAGTAACGTAGCGGCCTACGAGCAGTACTTC. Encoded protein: CASSNVAAYEQYF.

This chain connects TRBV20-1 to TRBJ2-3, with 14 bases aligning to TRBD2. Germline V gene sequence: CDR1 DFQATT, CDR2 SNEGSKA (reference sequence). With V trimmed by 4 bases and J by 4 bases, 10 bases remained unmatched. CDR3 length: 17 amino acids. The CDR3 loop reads CSATRTSGRWEPDTQYF. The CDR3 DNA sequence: TGCAGTGCTACCCGGACTAGCGGGAGGTGGGAGCCAGATACGCAGTATTTT.

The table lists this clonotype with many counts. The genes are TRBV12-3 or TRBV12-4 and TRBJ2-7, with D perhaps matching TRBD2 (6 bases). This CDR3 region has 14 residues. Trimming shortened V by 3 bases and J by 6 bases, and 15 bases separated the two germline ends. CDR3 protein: CASSLRRGRIEQYF. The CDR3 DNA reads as TGTGCCAGCAGTTTGAGGAGGGGAAGGATCGAGCAGTACTTC.

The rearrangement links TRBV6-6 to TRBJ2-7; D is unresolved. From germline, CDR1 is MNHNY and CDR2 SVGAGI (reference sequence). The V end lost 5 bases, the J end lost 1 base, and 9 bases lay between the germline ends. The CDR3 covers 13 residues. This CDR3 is CASSRSLSYEQYF. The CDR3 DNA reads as TGTGCCAGCAGTCGCAGCCTTTCCTACGAGCAGTACTTC.

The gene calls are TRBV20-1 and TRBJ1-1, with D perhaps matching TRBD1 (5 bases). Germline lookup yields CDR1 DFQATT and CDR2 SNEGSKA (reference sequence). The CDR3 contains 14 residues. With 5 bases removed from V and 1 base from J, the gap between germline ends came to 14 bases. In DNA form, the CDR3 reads TGCAGTGCTTGGCGGTCAGGGCGGAACACTGAAGCTTTCTTT. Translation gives CSAWRSGRNTEAFF.